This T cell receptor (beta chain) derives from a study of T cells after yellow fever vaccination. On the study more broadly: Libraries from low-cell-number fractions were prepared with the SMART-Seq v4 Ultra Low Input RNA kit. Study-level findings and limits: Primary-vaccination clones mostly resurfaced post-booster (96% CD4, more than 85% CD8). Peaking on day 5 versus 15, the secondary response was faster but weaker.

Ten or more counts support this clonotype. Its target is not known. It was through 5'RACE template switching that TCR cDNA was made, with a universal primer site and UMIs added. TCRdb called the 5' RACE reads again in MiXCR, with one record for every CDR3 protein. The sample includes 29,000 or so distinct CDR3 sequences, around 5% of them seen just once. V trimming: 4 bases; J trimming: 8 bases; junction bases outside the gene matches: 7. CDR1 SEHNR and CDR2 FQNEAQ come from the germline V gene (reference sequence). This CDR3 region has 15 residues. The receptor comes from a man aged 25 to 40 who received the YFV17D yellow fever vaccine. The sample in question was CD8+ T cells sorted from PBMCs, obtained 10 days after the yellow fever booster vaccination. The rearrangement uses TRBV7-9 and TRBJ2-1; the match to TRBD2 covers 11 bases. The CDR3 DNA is TGTGCCAGCAGCTCATTAGCGGGAGGGTTCGATGAGCAGTTCTTC. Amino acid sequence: CASSSLAGGFDEQFF. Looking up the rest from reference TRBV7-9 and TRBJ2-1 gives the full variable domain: DTGVSQNPRHKITKRGQNVTFRCDPISEHNRLYWYRQTLGQGPEFLTYFQNEAQLEKSRLLSDRFSAERPKGSFSTLEIQRTEQGDSAMYLCASSSLAGGFDEQFFGPGTRLTVL.